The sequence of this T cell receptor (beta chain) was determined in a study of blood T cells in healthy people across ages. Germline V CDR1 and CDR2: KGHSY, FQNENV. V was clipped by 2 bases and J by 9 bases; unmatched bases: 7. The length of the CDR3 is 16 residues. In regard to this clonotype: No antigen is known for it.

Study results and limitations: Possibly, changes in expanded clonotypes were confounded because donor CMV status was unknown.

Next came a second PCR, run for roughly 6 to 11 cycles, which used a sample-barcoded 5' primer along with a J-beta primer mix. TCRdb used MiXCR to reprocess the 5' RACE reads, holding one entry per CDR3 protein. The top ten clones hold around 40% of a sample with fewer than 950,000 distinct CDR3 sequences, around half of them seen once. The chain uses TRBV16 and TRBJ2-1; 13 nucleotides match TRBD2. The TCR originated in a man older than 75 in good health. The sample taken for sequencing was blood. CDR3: CASSQLLAGGPGEQFF. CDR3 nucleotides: TGTGCCAGCAGCCAACTACTAGCGGGAGGGCCTGGTGAGCAGTTCTTC.